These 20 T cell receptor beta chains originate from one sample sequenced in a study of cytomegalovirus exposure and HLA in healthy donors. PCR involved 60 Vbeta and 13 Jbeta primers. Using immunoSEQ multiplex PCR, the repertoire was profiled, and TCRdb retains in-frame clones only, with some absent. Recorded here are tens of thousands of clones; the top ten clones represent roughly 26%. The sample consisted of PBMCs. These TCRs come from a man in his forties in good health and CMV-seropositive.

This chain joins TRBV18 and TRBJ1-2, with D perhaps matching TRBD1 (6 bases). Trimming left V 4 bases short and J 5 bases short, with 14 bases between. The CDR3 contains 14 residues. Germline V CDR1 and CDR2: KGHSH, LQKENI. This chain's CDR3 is CASSQGDTSYGYTF. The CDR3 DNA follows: TGTGCCAGCTCACAAGGGGACACTAGTTATGGCTACACCTTC.

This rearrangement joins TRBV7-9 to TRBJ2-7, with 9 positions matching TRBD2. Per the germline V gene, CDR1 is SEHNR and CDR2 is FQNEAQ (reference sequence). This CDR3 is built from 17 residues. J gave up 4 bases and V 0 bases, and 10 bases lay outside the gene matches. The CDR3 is CASSLALAGSPMYEQYF. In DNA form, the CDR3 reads TGTGCCAGCAGCTTAGCCCTAGCGGGGTCCCCGATGTACGAGCAGTACTTC. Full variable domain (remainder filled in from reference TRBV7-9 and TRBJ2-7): DTGVSQNPRHKITKRGQNVTFRCDPISEHNRLYWYRQTLGQGPEFLTYFQNEAQLEKSRLLSDRFSAERPKGSFSTLEIQRTEQGDSAMYLCASSLALAGSPMYEQYFGPGTRLTVT.

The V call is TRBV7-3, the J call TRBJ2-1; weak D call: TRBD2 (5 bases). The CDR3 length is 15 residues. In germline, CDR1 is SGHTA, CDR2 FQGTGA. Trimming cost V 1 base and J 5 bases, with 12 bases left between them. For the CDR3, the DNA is TGTGCCAGCAGCTTAATGGGTGAGGGAAACAATGAGCAGTTCTTC. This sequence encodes CASSLMGEGNNEQFF.

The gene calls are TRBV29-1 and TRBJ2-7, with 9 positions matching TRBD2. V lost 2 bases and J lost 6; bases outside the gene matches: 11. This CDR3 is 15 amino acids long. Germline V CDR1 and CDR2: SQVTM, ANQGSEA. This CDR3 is CSVEQASGTRGEQYF. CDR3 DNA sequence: TGCAGCGTTGAACAGGCTAGCGGGACCAGGGGCGAGCAGTACTTC.

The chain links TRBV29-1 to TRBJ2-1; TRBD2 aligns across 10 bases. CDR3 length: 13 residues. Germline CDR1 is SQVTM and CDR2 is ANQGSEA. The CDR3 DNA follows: TGCAGTGGCCTCAGCGGGGGGGGTAATGAGCAGTTCTTC. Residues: CSGLSGGGNEQFF.

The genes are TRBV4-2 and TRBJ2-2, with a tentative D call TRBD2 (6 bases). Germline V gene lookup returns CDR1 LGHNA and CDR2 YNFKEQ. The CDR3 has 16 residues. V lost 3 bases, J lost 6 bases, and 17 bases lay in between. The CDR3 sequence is CASSHARGTGAGELFF. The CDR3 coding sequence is TGTGCCAGCAGCCACGCCCGAGGGACTGGCGCCGGGGAGCTGTTTTTT.

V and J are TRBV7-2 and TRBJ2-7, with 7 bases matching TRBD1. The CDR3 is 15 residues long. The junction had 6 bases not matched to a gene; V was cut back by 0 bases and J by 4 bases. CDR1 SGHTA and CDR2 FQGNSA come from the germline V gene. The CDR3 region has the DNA TGTGCCAGCAGCTTAGCGCGGCAGGGGGTGTACGAGCAGTACTTC. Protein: CASSLARQGVYEQYF. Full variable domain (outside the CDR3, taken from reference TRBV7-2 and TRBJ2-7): GAGVSQSPSNKVTEKGKDVELRCDPISGHTALYWYRQSLGQGLEFLIYFQGNSAPDKSGLPSDRFSAERTGGSVSTLTIQRTQQEDSAVYLCASSLARQGVYEQYFGPGTRLTVT.

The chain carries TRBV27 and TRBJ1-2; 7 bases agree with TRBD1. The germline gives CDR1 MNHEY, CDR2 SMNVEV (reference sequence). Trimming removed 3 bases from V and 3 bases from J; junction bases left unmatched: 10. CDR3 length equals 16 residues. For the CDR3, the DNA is TGTGCCAGCAGTTTCATCGACAGGGTCGGGGACTATGGCTACACCTTC. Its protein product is CASSFIDRVGDYGYTF.

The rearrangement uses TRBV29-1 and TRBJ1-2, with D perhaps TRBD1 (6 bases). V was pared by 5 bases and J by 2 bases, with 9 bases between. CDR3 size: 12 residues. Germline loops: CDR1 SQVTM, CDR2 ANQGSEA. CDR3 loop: CSVLRGNYGYTF. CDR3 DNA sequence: TGCAGCGTTCTCAGGGGCAACTATGGCTACACCTTC.

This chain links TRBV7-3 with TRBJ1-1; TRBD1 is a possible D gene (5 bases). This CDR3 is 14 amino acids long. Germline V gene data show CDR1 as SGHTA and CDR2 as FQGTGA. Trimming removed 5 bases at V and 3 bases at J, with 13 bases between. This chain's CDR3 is CASSPSGGDTEAFF. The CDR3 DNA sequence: TGTGCCAGCAGCCCCAGTGGGGGGGACACTGAAGCTTTCTTT.

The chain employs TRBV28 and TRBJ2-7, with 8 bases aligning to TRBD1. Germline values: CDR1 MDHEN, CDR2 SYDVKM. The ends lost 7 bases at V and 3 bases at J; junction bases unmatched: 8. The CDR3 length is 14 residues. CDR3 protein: CASNPGTGIYEQYF. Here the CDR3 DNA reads TGTGCCAGCAACCCCGGGACAGGAATCTACGAGCAGTACTTC.

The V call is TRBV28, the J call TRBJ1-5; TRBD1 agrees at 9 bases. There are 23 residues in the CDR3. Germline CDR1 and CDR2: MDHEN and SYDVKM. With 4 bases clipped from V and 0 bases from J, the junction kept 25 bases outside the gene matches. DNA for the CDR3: TGTGCCAGCAGTTCCATATATCGGGACAGGGAGGGACTCGGGCTATATAGCAATCAGCCCCAGCATTTT. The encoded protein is CASSSIYRDREGLGLYSNQPQHF.

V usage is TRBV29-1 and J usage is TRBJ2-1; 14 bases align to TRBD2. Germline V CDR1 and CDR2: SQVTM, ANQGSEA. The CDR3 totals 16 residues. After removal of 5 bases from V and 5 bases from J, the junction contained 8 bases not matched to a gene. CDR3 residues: CSVPGLAGVDDNEQFF. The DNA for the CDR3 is TGCAGCGTTCCGGGACTAGCGGGGGTTGACGACAATGAGCAGTTCTTC.

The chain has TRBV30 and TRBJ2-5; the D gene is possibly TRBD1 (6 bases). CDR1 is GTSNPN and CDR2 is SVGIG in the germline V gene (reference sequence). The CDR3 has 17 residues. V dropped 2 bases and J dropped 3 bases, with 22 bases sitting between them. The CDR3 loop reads CAWSFLGGWEPEETQYF. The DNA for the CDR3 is TGTGCCTGGAGTTTCCTTGGGGGCTGGGAACCCGAAGAGACCCAGTACTTC.

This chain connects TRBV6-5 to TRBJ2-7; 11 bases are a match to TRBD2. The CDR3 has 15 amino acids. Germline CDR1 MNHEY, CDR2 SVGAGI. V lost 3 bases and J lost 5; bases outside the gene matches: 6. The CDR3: CASSYSTSGAHEQYF. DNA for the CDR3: TGTGCCAGCAGTTATTCGACTAGCGGGGCCCACGAGCAGTACTTC.

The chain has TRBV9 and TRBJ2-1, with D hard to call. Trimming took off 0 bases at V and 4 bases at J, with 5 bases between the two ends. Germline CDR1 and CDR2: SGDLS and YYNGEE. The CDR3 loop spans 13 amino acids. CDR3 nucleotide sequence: TGTGCCAGCAGCGTAGCACAGTACAATGAGCAGTTCTTC. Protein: CASSVAQYNEQFF.

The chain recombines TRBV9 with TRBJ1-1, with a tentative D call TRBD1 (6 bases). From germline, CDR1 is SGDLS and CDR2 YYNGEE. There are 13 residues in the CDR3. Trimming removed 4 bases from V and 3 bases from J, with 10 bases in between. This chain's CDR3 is CASSPEGDTEAFF. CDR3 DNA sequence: TGTGCCAGCAGCCCAGAGGGGGACACTGAAGCTTTCTTT.

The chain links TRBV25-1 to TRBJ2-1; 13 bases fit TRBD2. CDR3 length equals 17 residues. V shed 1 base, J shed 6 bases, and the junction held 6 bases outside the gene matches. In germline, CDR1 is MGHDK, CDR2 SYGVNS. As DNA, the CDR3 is TGTGCCAGCAGTGAATCGGGACTAGCGGGAACGGGCAATGAGCAGTTCTTC. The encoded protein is CASSESGLAGTGNEQFF.

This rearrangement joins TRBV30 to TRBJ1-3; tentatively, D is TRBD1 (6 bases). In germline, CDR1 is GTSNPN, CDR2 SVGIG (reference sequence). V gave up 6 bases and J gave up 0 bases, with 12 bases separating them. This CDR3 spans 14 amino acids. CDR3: CACTGGRSGNTIYF. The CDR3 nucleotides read TGTGCCTGTACGGGGGGCCGCTCTGGAAACACCATATATTTT.

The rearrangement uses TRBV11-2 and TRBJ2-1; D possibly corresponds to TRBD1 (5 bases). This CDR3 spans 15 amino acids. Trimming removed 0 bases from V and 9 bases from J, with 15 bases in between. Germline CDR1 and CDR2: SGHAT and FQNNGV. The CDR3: CASSLDRTLGREQFF. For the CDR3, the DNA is TGTGCCAGCAGCTTAGATAGGACATTGGGGCGTGAGCAGTTCTTC.